This T cell receptor (beta chain) emerged from a study of cytomegalovirus exposure and HLA in healthy donors. At the level of the study: Earlier, some 200 million T cells were analyzed, and 117 million unique TCR beta sequences were found among them. Study results and limitations: Around 160 TCR beta chains were listed as cytomegalovirus-associated. Later on, an analysis tied approximately 17,000 TCR beta sequences to HLA alleles at 0.05 false discovery rate. Sequence variants that were highly shared formed a cluster that was likely a sequencing artifact.

The study ran its PCR with 60 Vbeta and 13 Jbeta primers. Data came from immunoSEQ multiplex PCR; TCRdb stores just in-frame clones and leaves some out. The sample includes about 110,000 clones, around three quarters seen only once; the top ten take 0.79%. On this clone itself: Its antigen remains unidentified.

The germline gives CDR1 LNHNV, CDR2 YYDKDF (reference sequence). Trimming stripped 0 bases from V and 7 bases from J, with 16 bases between. The CDR3 has 15 amino acids. V is TRBV15 and J is TRBJ2-7, with D possibly matching TRBD2 (5 bases). The origin of this receptor is a boy aged 5 to 17 in good health and CMV-seronegative. The sample was PBMCs. DNA of the CDR3: TGTGCCACCAGCAGAGAGGTTGCTAGCCTGGGGGAGCAGTACTTC. This sequence encodes CATSREVASLGEQYF.